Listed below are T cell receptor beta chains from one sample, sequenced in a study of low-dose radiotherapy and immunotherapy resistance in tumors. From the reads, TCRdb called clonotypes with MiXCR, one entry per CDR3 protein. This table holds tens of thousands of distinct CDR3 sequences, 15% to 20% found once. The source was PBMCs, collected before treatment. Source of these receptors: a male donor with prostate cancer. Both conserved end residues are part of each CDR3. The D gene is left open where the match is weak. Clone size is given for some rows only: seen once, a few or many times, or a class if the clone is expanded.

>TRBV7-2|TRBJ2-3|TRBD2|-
TGTGCCAGCGGTCTAGCGGGGGGGCCAGATACGCAGTATTTT
CASGLAGGPDTQYF
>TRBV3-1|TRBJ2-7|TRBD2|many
TGTGCCAGCAGCCAAGTGGTAGCGGGGGCGCGGGAGCAGTACTTC
CASSQVVAGAREQYF
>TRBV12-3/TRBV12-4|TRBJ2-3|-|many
TGTGCCAGCACCCAAAGTCGTGGCGATACGCAGTATTTT
CASTQSRGDTQYF
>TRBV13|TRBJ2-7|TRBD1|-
TGTGCCAGCAGCCCTACCGGGACAGGGCCCTACGAGCAGTACTTC
CASSPTGTGPYEQYF
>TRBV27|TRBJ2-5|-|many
TGTGCCAGCAGTTTATCGGGCGAGACCCAGTACTTC
CASSLSGETQYF
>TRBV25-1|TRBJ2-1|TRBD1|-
TGTGCCAGCAGCCCCCTCAGGGGCAGGGGGTACAATGAGCAGTTCTTC
CASSPLRGRGYNEQFF
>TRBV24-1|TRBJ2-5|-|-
TGTGCCACCAGTGATACCGGGGCGTGGGAAGAGACCCAGTACTTC
CATSDTGAWEETQYF
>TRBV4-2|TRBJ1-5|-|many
TGTGCCAGCAGCCAAGGGGGGGAACGCAATCAGCCCCAGCATTTT
CASSQGGERNQPQHF
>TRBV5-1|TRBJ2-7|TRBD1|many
TGCGCCAGCAGCGTGGACAGGCCGAAGGACGAGCAGTACTTC
CASSVDRPKDEQYF
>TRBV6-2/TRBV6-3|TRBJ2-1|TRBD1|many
TGTGCCAGCAGTCAAACCGGGACAGGTATTTACAATGAGCAGTTCTTC
CASSQTGTGIYNEQFF
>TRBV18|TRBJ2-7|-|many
TGTGCCAGCTCACCCCCCGACAGCTCCTACGAGCAGTACTTC
CASSPPDSSYEQYF
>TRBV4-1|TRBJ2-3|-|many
TGCGCCAGCAGCCAAGATCTCCGAGGGACTGGAGTTGTGGGTACGCAGTATTTT
CASSQDLRGTGVVGTQYF
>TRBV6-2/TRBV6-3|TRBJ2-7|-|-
TGTGCCAGCAGTGGAGCCGTAGGGACTCTTACCTACGAGCAGTACTTC
CASSGAVGTLTYEQYF
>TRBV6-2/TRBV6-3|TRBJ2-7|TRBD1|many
TGTGCCAGCAGTCCGGACAGGGCCCTCCACGAGCAGTACTTC
CASSPDRALHEQYF
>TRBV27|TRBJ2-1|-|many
TGTGCCAGCAGTTTTGGGACACCAAGGGAGCAGTTCTTC
CASSFGTPREQFF
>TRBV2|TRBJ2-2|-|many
TGTGCCAGCATGGAGGGTTCGAACACCGGGGAGCTGTTTTTT
CASMEGSNTGELFF
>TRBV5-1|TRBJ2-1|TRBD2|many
TGCGCCAGCAGCTCCGGCGGGGGGGTCCCGAGCTCCTACAATGAGCAGTTCTTC
CASSSGGGVPSSYNEQFF
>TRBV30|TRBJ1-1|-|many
TGTGCCTGGGTCGAAGTTACTGAAGCTTTCTTT
CAWVEVTEAFF
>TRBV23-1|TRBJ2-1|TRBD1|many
TGCGCCAGCAGGCCCGGGACAGTTTACAATGAGCAGTTCTTC
CASRPGTVYNEQFF
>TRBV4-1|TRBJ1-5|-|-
TGCGCCAGCAGCCAAGCGTCAGCTAAATCAGCCCCAGCATTT
CASSQASAKSAPAF
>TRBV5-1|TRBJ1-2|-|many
TGCGCCAGCAGCCCTACAGGGTCTAACTATGGCTACACCTTC
CASSPTGSNYGYTF
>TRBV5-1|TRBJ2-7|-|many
TGCGCCGTCAGCGATCTCCAACACAGGCGAACCTACGAGCAGTACTTC
CAVSDLQHRRTYEQYF
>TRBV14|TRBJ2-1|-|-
TGTGCCAGCGGAAGGGGGGCCGGGGCCTACAATGAGCAGTTCTTC
CASGRGAGAYNEQFF
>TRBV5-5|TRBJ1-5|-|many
TGTGCCAGCAGCTTAACGGTAGGGGCCCATCAGCCCCAGCATTTT
CASSLTVGAHQPQHF
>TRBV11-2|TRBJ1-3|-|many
TGTGCCAGCAGCGCGAATCCAGGGGCTGGAAACACCATATATTTT
CASSANPGAGNTIYF
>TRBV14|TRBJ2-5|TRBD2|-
TGTGCCAGCAGCCCGACTAGCGGGGGGGCCGAGACCCAGTACTTC
CASSPTSGGAETQYF
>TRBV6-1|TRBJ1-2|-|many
TGTGCCAGTTCGGGGGGAACAGCCTATGGCTACACCTTC
CASSGGTAYGYTF
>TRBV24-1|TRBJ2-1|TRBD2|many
TGTGCCACCAGTGATTCTTCCGGGACTAGCTTCCATGAGCAGTTCTTC
CATSDSSGTSFHEQFF
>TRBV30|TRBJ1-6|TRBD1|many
TGTGCCTGGAGCCCGGGACAGAATTCACCCCTCCACTTT
CAWSPGQNSPLHF
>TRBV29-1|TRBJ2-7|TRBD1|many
TGCAGCGTTGTACAGGGGAGCTACGAGCAGTACTTC
CSVVQGSYEQYF
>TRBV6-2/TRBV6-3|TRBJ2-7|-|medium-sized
TGTGCCAGCAGTTACTCGATGGGCTCTGGGTACGAGCAGTACTTC
CASSYSMGSGYEQYF
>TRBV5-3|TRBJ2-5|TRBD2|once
TGTGCCAGCAGCCCGGGACTAGCGGGGGGAGGGGAGACCCAGTACTTC
CASSPGLAGGGETQYF
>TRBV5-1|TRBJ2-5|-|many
TGCGCCAGCAGCTTTGGGCAGACTCAAGAGACCCAGTACTTC
CASSFGQTQETQYF
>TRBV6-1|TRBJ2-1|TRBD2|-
TGTGCCAGCACCCAGGGGAGCGGGGGCAATGAGCAGTTCTTC
CASTQGSGGNEQFF
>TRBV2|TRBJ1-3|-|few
TGTGCCAGCAGGCGAGGGGCTGGAAACACCATATATTTT
CASRRGAGNTIYF
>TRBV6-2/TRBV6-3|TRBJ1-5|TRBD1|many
TGTGCCAGCAGTGCGACAGGGCCCTATCAGCCCCAGCATTTT
CASSATGPYQPQHF
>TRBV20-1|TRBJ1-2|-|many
TGCAGTGCTAGAGACACCGGCGGTGGGGTGTGGGGCTACACCTTC
CSARDTGGGVWGYTF
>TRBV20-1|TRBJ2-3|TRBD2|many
TGCAGTGCTACCGGACTAGCGGGGGGCGGCACAGATACGCAGTATTTT
CSATGLAGGGTDTQYF
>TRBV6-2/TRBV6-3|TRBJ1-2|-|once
TGTGCCAGCAGTGGGACGGTACAGCGGGGCTACATCTTC
CASSGTVQRGYIF
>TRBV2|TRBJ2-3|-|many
TGTGCCAGCAATGTTCCGGTGTCAGATACGCAGTATTTT
CASNVPVSDTQYF
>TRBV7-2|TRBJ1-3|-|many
TGTGCCAGCAGCTCGCCGAGCTCTGGAAACACCATATATTTT
CASSSPSSGNTIYF
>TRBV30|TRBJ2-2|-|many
TGTGCCTGGAGTGGTCGGAACACCGGGGAGCTGTTTTTT
CAWSGRNTGELFF